The next 21 T cell receptor beta chains were all read from a single sample in a study of T cells after yellow fever vaccination. TCRdb ran MiXCR on the 5' RACE reads and lists one entry per CDR3 protein. The data hold approximately 580,000 distinct CDR3 sequences, with about 17% observed a single time. Sequencing was performed on PBMCs, taken roughly 5 days after the first yellow fever vaccination. The receptors come from a man between 18 and 35 years old who received the YFV17D yellow fever vaccine.

This chain connects TRBV5-6 to TRBJ1-6, with 8 bases aligning to TRBD1. The CDR3 consists of 17 residues. CDR1 and CDR2 (germline): SGHDT, YYEEEE. The ends lost 0 bases at V and 7 bases at J; junction bases unmatched: 9. CDR3 bases: TGTGCCAGCAGCTTGGCCAGGGGGCGGATAGGGAATTCACCCCTCCACTTT. Amino acids: CASSLARGRIGNSPLHF.

The CDR3 loop is CASRPDSTGSPLHF. CDR3 in DNA: TGTGCCAGCAGACCGGACAGCACCGGTTCACCCCTCCACTTT. The genes are TRBV9 and TRBJ1-6; D is possibly TRBD1 (6 bases). Trimming removed 5 bases at V and 9 bases at J, with 15 bases between. Germline V gene sequence: CDR1 SGDLS, CDR2 YYNGEE. The CDR3 has 14 amino acids.

V is TRBV20-1 and J is TRBJ2-5; no definite D call. The CDR3 is 11 residues long. Germline assignment: CDR1 DFQATT and CDR2 SNEGSKA (reference sequence). V was shortened by 5 bases and J by 4 bases, with 8 bases between the two germline ends. The CDR3 spells CSAALRETQYF. The CDR3 nucleotides read TGCAGTGCTGCCCTTAGAGAGACCCAGTACTTC.

This chain links TRBV7-2 with TRBJ2-5; 15 bases are shared with TRBD2. Germline CDR1 SGHTA, CDR2 FQGNSA. The CDR3 has 17 amino acids. J lost 6 bases, V lost 4 bases, and 9 bases had no gene match. CDR3 protein: CASSSPGLAGGWKTQYF. The CDR3 DNA follows: TGTGCCAGCAGCTCTCCGGGACTAGCGGGGGGTTGGAAGACCCAGTACTTC.

This clonotype was counted a few times. This sequence joins TRBV5-1 and TRBJ2-5; D not certain. Germline V gene sequence: CDR1 SGHRS, CDR2 YFSETQ. Trimming took 0 bases from V and 1 from J, leaving 13 bases between them. The length of the CDR3 is 16 residues. This CDR3 reads CASSLGVSGRQETQYF. In DNA, the CDR3 is TGCGCCAGCAGCTTGGGGGTATCGGGCCGCCAAGAGACCCAGTACTTC.

The V call is TRBV20-1, the J call TRBJ2-5, with TRBD2 as a possible D gene (5 bases). V dropped 7 bases and J dropped 5 bases, with 17 bases sitting between them. The CDR3 sequence is 13 residues long. CDR1 DFQATT and CDR2 SNEGSKA come from the germline V gene (reference sequence). The CDR3 is CSVPSRGEETQYF. The DNA for the CDR3 is TGCAGTGTTCCATCCCGGGGTGAGGAGACCCAGTACTTC.

The J gene is TRBJ2-5, the V gene TRBV7-2; maybe TRBD2 (6 bases). Germline CDR1 reads SGHTA; CDR2 reads FQGNSA. V was cut by 4 bases and J by 1 base, with 10 bases left in between. The CDR3 runs to 14 residues. CDR3 DNA: TGTGCCAGCAGCTGGGGACTGTCCCAAGAGACCCAGTACTTC. It codes for CASSWGLSQETQYF.

This clonotype was seen ten or more times. The chain couples TRBV25-1 to TRBJ2-5; tentatively, D is TRBD1 (5 bases). V was pared by 0 bases and J by 3 bases, with 5 bases between. Germline V CDR1 and CDR2: MGHDK, SYGVNS. This CDR3 comprises 13 residues. For the CDR3, the DNA is TGTGCCAGCAGTGAATACAGGGAAGAGACCCAGTACTTC. This gives the protein CASSEYREETQYF.

This chain joins TRBV6-5 and TRBJ2-5; 7 nucleotides line up with TRBD1. Trimming cost V 2 bases and J 1 base; bases outside gene matches: 13. The CDR3 totals 18 residues. Germline lookup yields CDR1 MNHEY and CDR2 SVGAGI. The CDR3 loop reads CASSYGRWGQPSQETQYF. In nucleotides, the CDR3 is TGTGCCAGCAGTTACGGCCGGTGGGGACAGCCTTCCCAAGAGACCCAGTACTTC.

The rearrangement uses TRBV21-1 and TRBJ2-3; the tabulated D call, TRBD2, remains unverified against the DNA. TRBV21-1 is marked as a pseudogene. The CDR3 covers 17 residues. As DNA, the CDR3 is TGTGCCAGCAGCAAAGACGGAACAGCGGCAGTGGCAGATACGCAGTATTTT. Encoded protein: CASSKDGTAAVADTQYF.

This clonotype has only a few counts. The chain combines TRBV5-6 with TRBJ2-3, with D tentatively TRBD1 (5 bases). Germline CDR1 SGHDT, CDR2 YYEEEE. Trimming left V 0 bases short and J 5 bases short, with 13 bases between. The CDR3 loop spans 15 amino acids. The CDR3 DNA is TGTGCCAGCAGCTTGGGGGGCAGGATTAGAGATACGCAGTATTTT. This sequence encodes CASSLGGRIRDTQYF. The variable domain in full, completed from reference TRBV5-6 and TRBJ2-3, reads DAGVTQSPTHLIKTRGQQVTLRCSPKSGHDTVSWYQQALGQGPQFIFQYYEEEERQRGNFPDRFSGHQFPNYSSELNVNALLLGDSALYLCASSLGGRIRDTQYFGPGTRLTVL.

This clonotype was seen a few times. This sequence joins TRBV4-2 and TRBJ2-7, with D tentatively TRBD2 (5 bases). Per the germline V gene, CDR1 is LGHNA and CDR2 is YNFKEQ. V was trimmed by 4 bases and J by 0 bases, leaving 10 bases between them. This CDR3 has 14 residues. The CDR3 is CASSPAESSYEQYF. The CDR3 DNA sequence: TGTGCCAGCAGCCCAGCGGAGAGCTCCTACGAGCAGTACTTC.

CDR3: CASSLGGTGGSDTQYF. The CDR3 nucleotides are TGTGCCAGCAGTTTAGGGGGGACAGGGGGATCAGATACGCAGTATTTT. V and J are TRBV12-3 or TRBV12-4 and TRBJ2-3, with 11 bases identical to TRBD1. Trimming cost V 1 base and J 4 bases; bases outside gene matches: 4. CDR3 size: 16 residues.

This clonotype was recorded once. The rearrangement uses TRBV12-3 or TRBV12-4 and TRBJ2-7, with D perhaps TRBD1 (5 bases). The V and J ends lost 4 bases and 7 bases respectively, with 17 bases between them. The CDR3 contains 14 residues. The CDR3 nucleotides are TGTGCCAGCAGTTCCCCGGACACCCCTCGGGAGCAGTACTTC. This translates into CASSSPDTPREQYF.

The chain uses TRBV6-2 or TRBV6-3 and TRBJ2-7, with 7 bases lining up with TRBD1. Germline CDR1 reads MNHEY; CDR2 reads SVGEGT. The CDR3 has 14 residues. J lost 0 bases, V lost 6 bases, and 5 bases had no gene match. The CDR3 nucleotides are TGTGCCAGCAGGTACCGGGACAGCTCCTACGAGCAGTACTTC. Translation: CASRYRDSSYEQYF.

This clonotype has more than one count but fewer than ten. This chain connects TRBV12-5 to TRBJ2-5; 7 bases align to TRBD2. The J segment lost 4 bases and the V segment lost 5 bases, leaving 4 bases of the junction unmatched. CDR3 size: 13 residues. Germline V gives CDR1 LGHNT, CDR2 FRNRAP. The CDR3 DNA sequence: TGTGCTAGTGGTCCGGGAGGCAGAGAGACCCAGTACTTC. It translates to CASGPGGRETQYF.

The J gene is TRBJ2-5, the V gene TRBV5-6, with TRBD2 identical over 13 bases. J was trimmed by 4 bases and V by 0 bases; bases with no gene match: 12. Per germline, CDR1 SGHDT and CDR2 YYEEEE. The CDR3 is 19 amino acids. The CDR3 protein is CASSLGTTSGGSFTETQYF. CDR3 DNA sequence: TGTGCCAGCAGCTTGGGGACGACTAGCGGGGGGTCTTTTACAGAGACCCAGTACTTC.

The sample holds a few counts of this clonotype. The chain employs TRBV18 and TRBJ1-2; D ambiguous. V shed 5 bases and J shed 8 bases, with 12 bases lying between them. Germline CDR1 is KGHSH and CDR2 is LQKENI. There are 12 residues in the CDR3. The CDR3 loop is CASSAIRGGYTF. In DNA form, the CDR3 reads TGTGCCAGCTCAGCGATTCGGGGAGGCTACACCTTC.

In its sample, this clonotype was seen a few times. This chain links TRBV5-1 with TRBJ1-2, with D possibly matching TRBD1 (5 bases). Trimming cost V 3 bases and J 4 bases, with 13 bases left between them. The CDR3 consists of 14 residues. Per the germline V gene, CDR1 is SGHRS and CDR2 is YFSETQ. CDR3 nucleotides: TGCGCCAGCAGCTCCCGAGGGGACTTCTATGGCTACACCTTC. Amino acids: CASSSRGDFYGYTF.

This clonotype was counted between two and nine times. J is TRBJ2-3 and V is TRBV7-9, with D perhaps given as TRBD1 or TRBD2 (5 bases each). Per the germline V gene, CDR1 is SEHNR and CDR2 is FQNEAQ (reference sequence). Trimming took off 6 bases at V and 6 bases at J, with 10 bases between the two ends. This CDR3 spans 12 amino acids. CDR3 sequence reads: CASSRDVDTQYF. CDR3 nucleotides: TGTGCCAGCAGTCGGGACGTGGATACGCAGTATTTT.

The chain uses TRBV4-1 and TRBJ2-5; a possible D gene is TRBD1 (6 bases). V dropped 0 bases and J dropped 2 bases, with 19 bases sitting between them. The CDR3 extends over 18 amino acids. From germline, CDR1 is MGHRA and CDR2 YSYEKL. CDR3 loop: CASSQEGAGRVGQETQYF. CDR3 in DNA: TGCGCCAGCAGCCAAGAGGGGGCGGGCAGGGTAGGACAAGAGACCCAGTACTTC.